The clone carrying this T cell receptor beta chain was found many times. What it binds is unknown. TCRdb passed the 5' RACE reads through MiXCR, listing each CDR3 protein once. Of over 20,000 distinct CDR3 sequences listed, about 4.5% are singletons. Germline CDR1 reads MNHEY; CDR2 reads SMNVEV (reference sequence). Trimming at V came to 6 bases and at J to 3 bases, leaving 2 bases not matched to a gene. The CDR3 is 14 amino acids. The source of the sample is a study of early T cells in non-severe SARS-CoV-2 infection. On the study more broadly: Sequencing of bulk RNA from unsorted whole blood was done, without chain pairing.

Study conclusions and caveats: A preference for anti-spike CD8 responses marked VDJdb matching, which missed private and CD4 specificities.

The source of this sequence is an adult who was a healthcare worker with PCR-confirmed SARS-CoV-2 infection or an uninfected control (not recorded which). Sequencing was done on a sample of whole blood. The rearrangement uses TRBV27 and TRBJ2-6; 7 bases fit TRBD1. The CDR3 here is CASRGGGGANVLTF. The CDR3 DNA reads as TGTGCCAGCAGAGGGGGCGGTGGGGCCAACGTCCTGACTTTC.